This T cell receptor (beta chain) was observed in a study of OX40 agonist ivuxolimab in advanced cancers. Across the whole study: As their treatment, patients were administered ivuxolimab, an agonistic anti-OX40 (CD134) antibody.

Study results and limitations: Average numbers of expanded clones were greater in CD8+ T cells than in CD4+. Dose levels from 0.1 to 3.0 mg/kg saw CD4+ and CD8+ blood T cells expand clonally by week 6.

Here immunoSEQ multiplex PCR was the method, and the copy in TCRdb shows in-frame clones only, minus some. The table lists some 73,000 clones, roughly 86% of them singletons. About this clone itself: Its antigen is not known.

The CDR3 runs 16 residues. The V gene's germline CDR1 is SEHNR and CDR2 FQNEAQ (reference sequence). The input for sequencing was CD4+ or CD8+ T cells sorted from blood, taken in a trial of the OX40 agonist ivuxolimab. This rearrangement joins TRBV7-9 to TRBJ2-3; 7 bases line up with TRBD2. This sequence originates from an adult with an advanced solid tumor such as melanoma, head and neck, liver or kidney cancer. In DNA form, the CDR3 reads TGTGCGGGGCGAGCGGGATCCTTGTGGGGAGCAGATACGCAGTATTTT. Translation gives CAGRAGSLWGADTQYF.